Sequencing of this T cell receptor beta chain was carried out in a study of PD-1 blockade in classical Hodgkin lymphoma. This clone was seen a handful of times. Its specificity is not known. Exposure to brentuximab vedotin varied, and each patient had relapsed following autologous stem cell transplantation. Classification of best responses gave complete response, partial response or progressive disease. Method: immunoSEQ multiplex PCR; TCRdb's copy keeps in-frame clones and lacks some. Altogether 95,000 to 100,000 clones are present, 85% to 90% being singletons, with the ten largest covering about 6.4%. Study findings and constraints: A reduction in baseline TCR diversity was reportedly seen in newly diagnosed patients relative to healthy donors. Baseline diversity in complete responders resembled that of newly diagnosed patients. Possibly reflecting disease activity or prior therapy, repertoire differences have causes that remain undefined.

Losses at the gene ends were 6 bases for V and 0 bases for J; bases not matched to a gene: 0. The germline gives CDR1 MDHEN, CDR2 SYDVKM. The CDR3 runs 14 residues. The chain links TRBV28 to TRBJ2-7, with 12 bases lining up with TRBD2. This clonotype was sampled from a human donor with classical Hodgkin lymphoma. The sample in question was peripheral blood mononuclear cells (PBMCs), obtained before the second cycle of nivolumab. The CDR3 DNA reads TGTGCCAGCAGGACTAGCGGGGGCTCCTACGAGCAGTACTTC. Encoded protein: CASRTSGGSYEQYF.